This T cell receptor beta chain originates from a study of shared clonotypes between healthy human individuals. Study information: Aged between 18 and 49, the donors were a couple of women and a few men.

The CDR3 spans 13 residues. Germline values: CDR1 WSHSY, CDR2 SAAADI. Trimming cost V 0 bases and J 6 bases, with 8 bases left between them. Replicate PCRs run on sorted subsets employed 200 ng DNA, 25,000 to 35,000 T cell genomes. Only in-frame clones appear in the TCRdb table, and some are missing; sequencing was by immunoSEQ multiplex PCR. Of 660,000 or so clones listed, roughly 96% are singletons. CD8 cells regarded as naive lacked CD45RO, were positively chosen for CCR7, and omitted terminally differentiated effector memory CD45RA+ cells. This receptor was obtained from a woman in her twenties or thirties in good health. Specimen: naive CD8+ T cells sorted from blood. J is TRBJ1-2 and V is TRBV10-2, with TRBD1 as a possible D gene (6 bases). CDR3 nucleotide sequence: TGCGCCAGCAGTGAGTCGTCAGGGGATGGCTACACCTTC. Translation gives CASSESSGDGYTF.